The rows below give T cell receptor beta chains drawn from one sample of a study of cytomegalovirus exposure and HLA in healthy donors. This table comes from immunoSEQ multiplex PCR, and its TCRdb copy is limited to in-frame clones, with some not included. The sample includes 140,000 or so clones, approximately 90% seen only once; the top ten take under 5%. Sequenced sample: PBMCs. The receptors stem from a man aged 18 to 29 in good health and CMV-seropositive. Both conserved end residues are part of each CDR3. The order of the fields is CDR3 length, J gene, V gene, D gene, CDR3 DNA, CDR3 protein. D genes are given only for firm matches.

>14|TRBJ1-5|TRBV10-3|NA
TGTGCCATCAGCGAAGACAGGTCGACTCAGCCCCAGCATTTT
CAISEDRSTQPQHF
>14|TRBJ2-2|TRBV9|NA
TGTGCCAGCAGCGTAGCGGTTAATACCGGGGAGCTGTTTTTT
CASSVAVNTGELFF
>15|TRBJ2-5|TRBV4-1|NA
TGCGCCAGCAGCCAAGATCTAGGCTTCCAAGAGACCCAGTACTTC
CASSQDLGFQETQYF
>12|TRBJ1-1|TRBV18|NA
TGTGCCAGCTCGGCAGGTAGCACTGAAGCTTTCTTT
CASSAGSTEAFF
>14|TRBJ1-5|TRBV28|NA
TGTGCCAGCAGCAACGGGGGGACAAATCAGCCCCAGCATTTT
CASSNGGTNQPQHF
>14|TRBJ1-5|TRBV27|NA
TGTGCCAGCAGGGGCCCTCCGGGCAATCAGCCCCAGCATTTT
CASRGPPGNQPQHF
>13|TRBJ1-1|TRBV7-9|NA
TGTGCCGGAGAAGGACAGCTGAACACTGAAGCTTTCTTT
CAGEGQLNTEAFF
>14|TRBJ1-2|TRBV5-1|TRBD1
TGCGCCAGCAGCTCCGATACAGGGGGCTATGGCTACACCTTC
CASSSDTGGYGYTF
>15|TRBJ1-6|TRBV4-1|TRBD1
TGCGCCAGCAGCCCCGGGGACAGGGGGGATTCACCCCTCCACTTT
CASSPGDRGDSPLHF
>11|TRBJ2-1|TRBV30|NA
TGTGCCTGGAGGATCGGCAATGAGCAGTTCTTC
CAWRIGNEQFF